A single sample gave rise to the 9 T cell receptor beta chains below, sequenced in a study of T cells expressing NK-cell markers. TCRdb re-called the 5' RACE reads; every CDR3 protein appears as one record, without DNA. Listed are 150,000 to 200,000 distinct CDR3 sequences; approximately 17% falls within the top ten. Sequenced input: blood T cells: a sorted CD56 or NKG2C T cell subset, CD4+ or CD8+ T cells, or bulk PBMC T cells (not recorded which). Source of these receptors: a woman aged 18 to 75 in good health.

The chain links TRBV6-5 to TRBJ1-6; the TCRdb D gene call, TRBD1, has no DNA to confirm it. The CDR3 loop spans 17 amino acids. CDR1 MNHEY and CDR2 SVGAGI come from the germline V gene. This CDR3 reads CASSYSIQGAGGSPLHF.

The J gene is TRBJ2-3, the V gene TRBV20-1; the TCRdb call, TRBD2, lacks DNA for checking. Per the germline V gene, CDR1 is DFQATT and CDR2 is SNEGSKA (reference sequence). This CDR3 contains 13 residues. This CDR3 reads CSATSASTDTQYF.

The chain couples TRBV6-5 to TRBJ2-3; the D gene TCRdb calls, TRBD2, cannot be checked with no DNA. Per germline, CDR1 MNHEY and CDR2 SVGAGI. The CDR3 contains 13 residues. CDR3 protein: CASSYQGLRTQYF.

The chain carries TRBV4-1 and TRBJ2-3; without DNA, the TCRdb call of TRBD1 cannot be checked. The CDR3 runs to 16 residues. Germline assignment: CDR1 MGHRA and CDR2 YSYEKL. CDR3: CASSQRQSSSTDTQYF.

The chain combines TRBV12-3 or TRBV12-4 with TRBJ1-3. CDR3 length: 13 amino acids. The CDR3 here is CASTSGPGNTIYF.

The rearrangement uses TRBV6-2 or TRBV6-3 and TRBJ2-3. The CDR3 sequence is 14 residues long. Germline CDR1 MNHEY, CDR2 SVGEGT. The CDR3 here is CASKLASVTDTQYF.

The V call is TRBV20-1, the J call TRBJ1-6. The CDR3 is made up of 14 amino acids. Per the germline V gene, CDR1 is DFQATT and CDR2 is SNEGSKA (reference sequence). The CDR3 here is CSASRGDYNSPLHF.

The chain combines TRBV10-2 with TRBJ2-4; the D call from TCRdb, TRBD1, cannot be confirmed without DNA. This CDR3 comprises 12 residues. The germline V gene has CDR1 WSHSY and CDR2 SAAADI. This chain's CDR3 is CASRGDQNIQYF.

V usage is TRBV7-8 and J usage is TRBJ1-2. This CDR3 has 15 residues. Germline CDR1 reads SGHVS; CDR2 reads FQNEAQ. The CDR3 spells CASSLELGVNYGYTF.